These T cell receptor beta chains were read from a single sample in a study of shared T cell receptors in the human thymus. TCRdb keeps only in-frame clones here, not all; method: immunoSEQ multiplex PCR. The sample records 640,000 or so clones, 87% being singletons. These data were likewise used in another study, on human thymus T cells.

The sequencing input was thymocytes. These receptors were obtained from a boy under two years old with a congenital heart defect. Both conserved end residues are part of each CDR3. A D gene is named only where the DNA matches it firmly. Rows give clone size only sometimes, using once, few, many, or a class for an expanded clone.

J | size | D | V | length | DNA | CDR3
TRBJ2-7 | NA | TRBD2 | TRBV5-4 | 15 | TGTGCCAGCAGCTTGGAAGAGGGGAGGGCTTACGAGCAGTACTTC | CASSLEEGRAYEQYF
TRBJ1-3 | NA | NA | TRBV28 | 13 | TGTGCCAGCAGTGAGCAGGGATGGAACACCATATATTTT | CASSEQGWNTIYF
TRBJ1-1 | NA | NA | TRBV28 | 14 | TGTGCCAGCAGTCCCCGGGGAATGAACACTGAAGCTTTCTTT | CASSPRGMNTEAFF
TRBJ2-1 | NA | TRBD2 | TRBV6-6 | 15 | TGTGCCAGCAGTTACGTGGGGGGGGCCTACAATGAGCAGTTCTTC | CASSYVGGAYNEQFF
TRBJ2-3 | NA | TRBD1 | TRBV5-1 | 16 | TGCGCCAGCAGCTTGGCCGGCAGGGGGCACCCAGATACGCAGTATTTT | CASSLAGRGHPDTQYF
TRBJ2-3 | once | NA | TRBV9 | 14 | TGTGCCAGCAGCGTATGGAGTAGCACAGATACGCAGTATTTT | CASSVWSSTDTQYF
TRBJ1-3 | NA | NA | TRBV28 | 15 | TGTGCCAGCAGTTTATGGAGGACACCTGGAAACACCATATATTTT | CASSLWRTPGNTIYF
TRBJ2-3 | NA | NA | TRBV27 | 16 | TGTGCCAGCAGTCCCCGGACTCTTACTAGCACAGATACGCAGTATTTT | CASSPRTLTSTDTQYF
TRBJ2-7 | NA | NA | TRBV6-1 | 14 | TGTGCCAGCAGTAACAGGGTCCCCCAGGACGAGCAGTACTTC | CASSNRVPQDEQYF
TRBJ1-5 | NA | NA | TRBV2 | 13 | TGTGCCAGCAGTGACAGGGACAATCAGCCCCAGCATTTT | CASSDRDNQPQHF
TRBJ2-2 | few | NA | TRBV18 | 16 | TGTGCCAGCTCACCACCTAATCTAGCGAGCACCGGGGAGCTGTTTTTT | CASSPPNLASTGELFF
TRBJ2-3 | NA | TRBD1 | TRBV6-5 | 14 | TGTGCCAGCACGGGGACAGGGCGGACAGATACGCAGTATTTT | CASTGTGRTDTQYF
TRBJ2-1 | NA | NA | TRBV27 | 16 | TGTGCCAGCAGTTTACCGCGTGAGGGCTCCTACAATGAGCAGTTCTTC | CASSLPREGSYNEQFF
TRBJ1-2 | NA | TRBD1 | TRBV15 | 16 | TGTGCCACCAGCAGAGAACGACCCGGGACAGGGTATGGCTACACCTTC | CATSRERPGTGYGYTF
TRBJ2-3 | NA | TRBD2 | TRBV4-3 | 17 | TGCGCCAGCAGCCAAGAGAGGTTGGGGGGGGACACAGATACGCAGTATTTT | CASSQERLGGDTDTQYF
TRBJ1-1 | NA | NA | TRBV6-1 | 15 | TGTGCCAGCAGTGTTCGGCAGGGACTTAAGGCTGAAGCTTTCTTT | CASSVRQGLKAEAFF
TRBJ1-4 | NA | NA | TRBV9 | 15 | TGTGCCAGCAGCGGATCACAGGGAACTAATGAAAAACTGTTTTTT | CASSGSQGTNEKLFF
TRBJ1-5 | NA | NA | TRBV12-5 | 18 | TGTGCTAGTGGTTTGTCGGGAATCCGACAGGTCAGTAATCAGCCCCAGCATTTT | CASGLSGIRQVSNQPQHF
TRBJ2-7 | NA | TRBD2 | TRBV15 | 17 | TGTGCCACCAGCAGAGAAGCGGGAGATAGGGAATACTACGAGCAGTACTTC | CATSREAGDREYYEQYF
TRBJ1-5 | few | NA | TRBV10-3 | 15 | TGTGCCATCAGTGAGTCGCAGGGGCAGAATCAGCCCCAGCATTTT | CAISESQGQNQPQHF
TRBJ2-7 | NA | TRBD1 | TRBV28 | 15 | TGTGCCAGCAGAAGGACAGGGAGTCCCTCCTACGAGCAGTACTTC | CASRRTGSPSYEQYF
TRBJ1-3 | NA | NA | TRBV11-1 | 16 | TGTGCCAGCAGCCCGGTGGAGGGCCACTCTGGAAACACCATATATTTT | CASSPVEGHSGNTIYF
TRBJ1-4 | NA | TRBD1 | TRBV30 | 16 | TGTGCCTGGAGTGTAGACCCACAGGGGAGTAGTGAAAAACTGTTTTTT | CAWSVDPQGSSEKLFF
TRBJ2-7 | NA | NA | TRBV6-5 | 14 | TGTGCCAGCAGTACCAATTCGCAGGGGTACGAGCAGTACTTC | CASSTNSQGYEQYF
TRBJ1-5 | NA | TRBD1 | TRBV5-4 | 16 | TGTGCCAGCAGCTTGGCCCAGACAGGGGGCAATCAGCCCCAGCATTTT | CASSLAQTGGNQPQHF
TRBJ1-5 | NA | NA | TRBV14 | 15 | TGTGCCAGCCGCCAACCGTGGACAGCCAATCAGCCCCAGCATTTT | CASRQPWTANQPQHF
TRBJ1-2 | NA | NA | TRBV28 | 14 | TGTGCCAGCAGCCAGGAAAACTTTAACTATGGCTACACCTTC | CASSQENFNYGYTF
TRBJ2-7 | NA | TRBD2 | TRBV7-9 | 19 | TGTGCCAGCAGCTTAGCATTGAGCGGGAGGGGGACGGGCTCCTACGAGCAGTACTTC | CASSLALSGRGTGSYEQYF
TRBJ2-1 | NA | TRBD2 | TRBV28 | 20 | TGTGCCAGCAGTCGACTACCGGGACTAGCGGGAGGGGGGACGTACAATGAGCAGTTCTTC | CASSRLPGLAGGGTYNEQFF
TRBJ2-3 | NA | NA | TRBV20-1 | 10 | TGCAGTGCTCGGTCAGATACGCAGTATTTT | CSARSDTQYF
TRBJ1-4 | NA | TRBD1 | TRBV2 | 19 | TGTGCCAGCAGTGGCACCCCGACAGGGAGGCTCCTGGCCGATGAAAAACTGTTTTTT | CASSGTPTGRLLADEKLFF
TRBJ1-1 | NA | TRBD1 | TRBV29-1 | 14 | TGCAGCGTGGGACGACAGGGCCCCGACACTGAAGCTTTCTTT | CSVGRQGPDTEAFF
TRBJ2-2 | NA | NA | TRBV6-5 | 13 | TGTGCCAGCAGTTACTCTAGTACCGGGGAGCTGTTTTTT | CASSYSSTGELFF
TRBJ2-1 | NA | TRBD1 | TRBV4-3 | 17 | TGCGCCAGCAGCCAATGGACAGGGTACAATACATACAATGAGCAGTTCTTC | CASSQWTGYNTYNEQFF
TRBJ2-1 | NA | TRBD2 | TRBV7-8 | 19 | TGTGCCAGCAGCTTCTGTCTAGCGGGATTTCCTTTCGCCTACAATGAGCAGTTCTTC | CASSFCLAGFPFAYNEQFF
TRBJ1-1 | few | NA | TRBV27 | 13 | TGTGCCAGCAGTTTTTGCGGGAACACTGAAGCTTTCTTT | CASSFCGNTEAFF
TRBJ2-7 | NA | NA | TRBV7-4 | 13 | TGTGCCAGCAGCTTACTCCTCTCCTACGAGCAGTACTTC | CASSLLLSYEQYF
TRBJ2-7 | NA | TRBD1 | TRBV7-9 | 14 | TGTGCCAGCAGCAATGGACAGGGGGCTGCCGAGCAGTACTTC | CASSNGQGAAEQYF
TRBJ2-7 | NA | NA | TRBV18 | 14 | TGTGCCAGCTCACGAAGGGGACAAGGCGGCGAGCAGTACTTC | CASSRRGQGGEQYF
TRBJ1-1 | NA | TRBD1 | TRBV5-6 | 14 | TGTGCCAGCAGCTTGAGACAGGGGAACACTGAAGCTTTCTTT | CASSLRQGNTEAFF
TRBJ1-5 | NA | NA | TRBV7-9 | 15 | TGTGCCAGCAGCTTAGGGTTTCAGGGCAATCAGCCCCAGCATTTT | CASSLGFQGNQPQHF
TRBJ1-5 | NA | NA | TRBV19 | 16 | TGTGCCAGTAGTATAGCCGGACAGCTAAACGATCAGCCCCAGCATTTT | CASSIAGQLNDQPQHF
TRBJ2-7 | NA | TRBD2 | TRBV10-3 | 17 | TGTGCCACGACCGGGACTAGCGGGAGATGGGTCATCTACGAGCAGTACTTC | CATTGTSGRWVIYEQYF
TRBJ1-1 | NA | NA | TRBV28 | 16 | TGTGCCAGCAGCATCCCGGCCCAGGGTAACTCCACTGAAGCTTTCTTT | CASSIPAQGNSTEAFF
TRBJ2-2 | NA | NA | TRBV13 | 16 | TGTGCCAGCAACAAGGATTCGGGACACACCACCGGGGAGCTGTTTTTT | CASNKDSGHTTGELFF
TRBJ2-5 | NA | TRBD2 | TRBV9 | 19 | TGTGCCAGCAGCCCCGGGGCTAGCGGGTGGGGGTCCGTCAGGGAGACCCAGTACTTC | CASSPGASGWGSVRETQYF
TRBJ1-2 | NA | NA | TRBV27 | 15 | TGTGCCAGCAGTTTCTCAGCAGACAGGCGGCATGGCTACACCTTC | CASSFSADRRHGYTF
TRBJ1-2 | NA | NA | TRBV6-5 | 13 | TGTGCCAGCAGAGGACAGTCTAACTATGGCTACACCTTC | CASRGQSNYGYTF
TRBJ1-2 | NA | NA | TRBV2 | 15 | TGTGCCAGCAGTCTTCGACAGGCTCTTAACTATGGCTACACCTTC | CASSLRQALNYGYTF